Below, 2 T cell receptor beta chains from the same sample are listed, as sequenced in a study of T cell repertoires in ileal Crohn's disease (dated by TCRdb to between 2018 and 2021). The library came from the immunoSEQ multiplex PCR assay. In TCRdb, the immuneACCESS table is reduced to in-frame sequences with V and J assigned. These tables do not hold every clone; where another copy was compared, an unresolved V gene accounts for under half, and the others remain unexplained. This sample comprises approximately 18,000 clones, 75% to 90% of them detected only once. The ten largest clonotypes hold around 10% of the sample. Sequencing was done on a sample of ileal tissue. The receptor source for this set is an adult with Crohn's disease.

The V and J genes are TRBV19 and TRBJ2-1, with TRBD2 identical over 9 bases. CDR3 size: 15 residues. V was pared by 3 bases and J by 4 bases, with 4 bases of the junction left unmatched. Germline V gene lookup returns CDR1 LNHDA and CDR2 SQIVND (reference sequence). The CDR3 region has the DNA TGTGCCAGTAGTATCAGACTAGCGGAGTACAATGAGCAGTTCTTC. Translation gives CASSIRLAEYNEQFF.

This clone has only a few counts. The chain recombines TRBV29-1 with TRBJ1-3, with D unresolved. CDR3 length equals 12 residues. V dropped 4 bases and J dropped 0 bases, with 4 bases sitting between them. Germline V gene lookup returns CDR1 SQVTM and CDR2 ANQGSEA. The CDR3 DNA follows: TGCAGCGTTGCTTACTCTGGAAACACCATATATTTT. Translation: CSVAYSGNTIYF.